A single sample gave rise to the 18 T cell receptor beta chains below, sequenced in a study of control samples from healthy donors and cancer patients. The method was immunoSEQ multiplex PCR; TCRdb's version includes in-frame clones alone and lacks a portion of them. In the table there are some 150,000 clones, over 90% of which are singletons. The sample consisted of blood. The receptors were gathered from a man over 45 in good health.

The V and J genes are TRBV30 and TRBJ2-2; TRBD2 is a possible D gene (5 bases). This CDR3 is 13 amino acids long. The V end lost 0 bases, the J end lost 9 bases, and 11 bases lay between the germline ends. The germline V gene has CDR1 GTSNPN and CDR2 SVGIG (reference sequence). DNA for the CDR3: TGTGCCTGGAGTGTACTAGGTCGGCGGGAGCTGTTTTTT. It specifies CAWSVLGRRELFF.

The CDR3 sequence is CASSQYRGTDTQYF. The CDR3 nucleotides are TGTGCCAGCAGCCAATACAGGGGCACAGATACGCAGTATTTT. The J gene is TRBJ2-3, the V gene TRBV14; maybe TRBD1 (6 bases). The CDR3 loop spans 14 amino acids. Germline-derived CDR1 and CDR2 are SGHDN and FVKESK. V lost 2 bases and J 1 base, leaving 7 bases between the germline ends.

In its sample, this clone was seen a few times. CDR3 residues: CASSPRLGGLAGDKRFYEQYF. The CDR3 DNA is TGTGCCAGCAGCCCCAGACTTGGGGGACTAGCGGGAGATAAAAGGTTCTACGAGCAGTACTTC. V is TRBV6-2 or TRBV6-3 and J is TRBJ2-7, with 14 bases that match TRBD2. The germline CDR1 and CDR2 sequences are MNHEY and SVGEGT. The CDR3 has 21 residues. The junction had 22 bases not matched to a gene; V was cut back by 6 bases and J by 3 bases.

This chain connects TRBV3-1 (or the pseudogene TRBV3-2) to TRBJ2-5; unclear D gene. V was shortened by 1 base and J by 4 bases, with 10 bases between the two germline ends. Germline V lookup: CDR1 LGHDT, CDR2 YNNKEL (reference sequence). This CDR3 is built from 14 residues. CDR3 DNA: TGTGCCAGCAGCCAAGGACTGGTTGGAGAGACCCAGTACTTC. Protein product: CASSQGLVGETQYF.

CDR3 amino acids: CASSSGQINQPQHF. Written as DNA, the CDR3 is TGTGCCAGCAGTTCGGGACAGATAAATCAGCCCCAGCATTTT. The chain couples TRBV6-2 or TRBV6-3 to TRBJ1-5; 7 nucleotides agree with TRBD1. The CDR3 runs 14 residues. With V trimmed by 4 bases and J by 4 bases, 4 bases remained unmatched. The germline CDR1 and CDR2 sequences are MNHEY and SVGEGT.

The sample holds one count of this clone. J is TRBJ1-1 and V is TRBV29-1; D ambiguous. CDR1 and CDR2 (germline): SQVTM, ANQGSEA. The CDR3 is 13 residues long. Trimming left V 0 bases short and J 5 bases short, with 10 bases between. The CDR3 DNA sequence: TGCAGCGTTGAAGATGGTCTGTGGACTGAAGCTTTCTTT. As protein: CSVEDGLWTEAFF. Complete variable domain (other parts from reference TRBV29-1 and TRBJ1-1): SAVISQKPSRDICQRGTSLTIQCQVDSQVTMMFWYRQQPGQSLTLIATANQGSEATYESGFVIDKFPISRPNLTFSTLTVSNMSPEDSSIYLCSVEDGLWTEAFFGQGTRLTVV.

This chain connects TRBV29-1 to TRBJ2-7; 9 nucleotides match TRBD2. The CDR3 contains 14 residues. V dropped 5 bases and J dropped 5; count of bases not matched to a gene: 10. From germline, CDR1 is SQVTM and CDR2 ANQGSEA. CDR3 in amino acids: CSVPREIAGDEQYF. CDR3 bases: TGCAGCGTTCCCCGCGAGATAGCGGGGGACGAGCAGTACTTC.

There are a few counts of this clone. This rearrangement joins TRBV3-1 (or the pseudogene TRBV3-2) to TRBJ2-7, with TRBD2 identical over 8 bases. V lost 4 bases to trimming and J lost 3 bases; unmatched junction nucleotides: 11. The CDR3 loop spans 16 amino acids. CDR1 and CDR2 from the germline V gene are LGHDT and YNNKEL (reference sequence). CDR3 protein: CASSRFAAGGSYEQYF. In DNA form, the CDR3 reads TGTGCCAGCAGCCGATTCGCGGCGGGAGGCAGCTACGAGCAGTACTTC.

V is TRBV28 and J is TRBJ1-5; no reliable D call. Germline V gene data show CDR1 as MDHEN and CDR2 as SYDVKM. V shed 3 bases and J shed 4 bases, with 4 bases lying between them. The CDR3 is made up of 12 amino acids. Here the CDR3 DNA reads TGTGCCAGCAGTTTCGCGAATCAGCCCCAGCATTTT. It codes for CASSFANQPQHF.

The chain is built from TRBV7-8 and TRBJ2-1; D unclear. This CDR3 contains 13 residues. Germline values: CDR1 SGHVS, CDR2 FQNEAQ. V shed 5 bases and J shed 15 bases, with 20 bases lying between them. CDR3 DNA: TGTGCCAGCAGCCGTGACTTTGGACCCTCTCCGTTCTTC. It encodes CASSRDFGPSPFF.

The chain joins TRBV10-1 to TRBJ1-1; D not certain. Looked up from germline, CDR1 is WNHNN and CDR2 is SYGVQD (reference sequence). The CDR3 is 12 amino acids. The ends were cut back, 2 bases at V and 5 bases at J, with 6 bases in the middle. The CDR3 here is CASSEGGTEAFF. The CDR3, as DNA: TGCGCCAGCAGTGAGGGAGGGACTGAAGCTTTCTTT.

The CDR3 bases are TGTGCCAGCAGCCAAGATCCCGGGGGTTCAGGGGATACGCAGTATTTT. Protein: CASSQDPGGSGDTQYF. The genes are TRBV3-1 (or the pseudogene TRBV3-2) and TRBJ2-3; TRBD2 might be the D (6 bases). Trimming removed 0 bases at V and 6 bases at J, with 16 bases between. Germline assignment: CDR1 LGHDT and CDR2 YNNKEL (reference sequence). This CDR3 is 16 amino acids long.

J is TRBJ2-7 and V is TRBV6-5, with TRBD1 identical over 7 bases. CDR1 and CDR2 from the germline V gene are MNHEY and SVGAGI. CDR3 length: 13 residues. J was trimmed by 6 bases and V by 10 bases; bases with no gene match: 12. CDR3 sequence reads: CATAGTVVSEQYF. CDR3 DNA sequence: TGTGCCACCGCCGGGACAGTAGTTTCCGAGCAGTACTTC.

Points on this clone: At the DNA level, this CDR3 is encoded by other sequences in the same sample as well. In DNA, the CDR3 is TGTGCCAGCAGCTTAGGGGGAGGGCTCGATACGCAGTATTTT. Amino acids: CASSLGGGLDTQYF. The chain couples TRBV7-9 to TRBJ2-3, with 7 bases identical to TRBD2. Trimming at V came to 1 base and at J to 6 bases, leaving 4 bases not matched to a gene. The CDR3 covers 14 residues. The germline CDR1 and CDR2 sequences are SEHNR and FQNEAQ (reference sequence).

J is TRBJ1-1 and V is TRBV30; D might be TRBD1 (5 bases). Trimming removed 1 base at V and 2 bases at J, with 23 bases between. Germline CDR1 and CDR2: GTSNPN and SVGIG (reference sequence). The CDR3 length is 18 residues. The CDR3 is CAWSDFGTAWRLNTEAFF. The DNA for the CDR3 is TGTGCCTGGAGTGACTTCGGGACTGCCTGGCGTTTAAACACTGAAGCTTTCTTT. The whole variable domain, remainder taken from reference TRBV30 and TRBJ1-1, is SQTIHQWPATLVQPVGSPLSLECTVEGTSNPNLYWYRQAAGRGLQLLFYSVGIGQISSEVPQNLSASRPQDRQFILSSKKLLLSDSGFYLCAWSDFGTAWRLNTEAFFGQGTRLTVV.

This chain connects TRBV27 to TRBJ2-4, with D perhaps assigned TRBD1 or TRBD2 (5 bases each). Trimming removed 6 bases at V and 6 bases at J, with 12 bases between. Germline assignment: CDR1 MNHEY and CDR2 SMNVEV (reference sequence). The CDR3 consists of 13 residues. The CDR3 sequence is CASRRDVGNIQYF. The CDR3 DNA reads TGTGCCAGCAGACGGGACGTAGGAAACATTCAGTACTTC.

The chain combines TRBV29-1 with TRBJ1-3; D unresolved. Between the trimmed V and J ends, which lost 1 base and 9 bases, there was a span of 10 bases. Germline-derived CDR1 and CDR2 are SQVTM and ANQGSEA. This CDR3 region has 12 residues. CDR3 loop: CSVEAASGTIYF. The CDR3 nucleotides are TGCAGCGTTGAAGCCGCGTCCGGCACCATATATTTT.

The chain uses TRBV28 and TRBJ1-2; 11 bases line up with TRBD1. CDR3 length: 15 amino acids. The germline V gene has CDR1 MDHEN and CDR2 SYDVKM. J gave up 2 bases and V 7 bases, and 6 bases lay outside the gene matches. CDR3 sequence (DNA): TGTGCCAGCACGAGAGGGGACAGGGGGAACTATGGCTACACCTTC. Translating it yields CASTRGDRGNYGYTF.